Below, 11 T cell receptor beta chains from the same sample are listed, as sequenced in a study of regulatory T cells in long-lasting Graves disease. TCR beta libraries were built with iRepertoire HTBI primers and Arm-PCR of CDR3 regions. TCRdb reprocessed the multiplex PCR reads with MiXCR, giving one entry per CDR3 protein. The sample records about 620,000 distinct CDR3 sequences, approximately 15% being singletons. Stated time point: newly diagnosed GD, antithyroid drugs for less than 3 months. Making the TCR library involved RNA that had been extracted from PBMCs. The sample was also linked to a second study, of T cells in Graves' hyperthyroidism and ophthalmopathy.

The sequences come from peripheral blood mononuclear cells (PBMCs), collected at new diagnosis, from a patient treated with antithyroid drugs. Receptors originate from a woman aged 25 to 39 with Graves disease.

A few counts support this clonotype. The chain is built from TRBV10-3 and TRBJ2-5; maybe TRBD1 (6 bases). Trimming shortened V by 0 bases and J by 2 bases, and 7 bases separated the two germline ends. CDR3 size: 14 residues. CDR1 is ENHRY and CDR2 is SYGVKD in the germline V gene. CDR3 nucleotides: TGTGCCATCAGTGAGTCGAGGGGGCAAGAGACCCAGTACTTC. This encodes CAISESRGQETQYF.

This clonotype was observed many times. CDR3 nucleotide sequence: TGTGCCAGCAGTAACAAAAGACAGGATGGCTACGAGCAGTACTTC. It translates to CASSNKRQDGYEQYF. V usage is TRBV6-1 and J usage is TRBJ2-7; TRBD1 is a possible D gene (6 bases). This CDR3 region has 15 residues. Germline lookup yields CDR1 MNHNS and CDR2 SASEGT. Trimming left V 5 bases short and J 3 bases short, with 17 bases between.

In the case of this clonotype: One base away lies a much larger clone, so this may be a sequencing read error. The chain has TRBV12-3 or TRBV12-4 and TRBJ1-6; D not resolved. There are 16 residues in the CDR3. In DNA, the CDR3 is TGTGCCAACAGTTGGTTCGGAAGCGGGTATAATTCACCCCTCCACTTT. Its translation is CANSWFGSGYNSPLHF.

In this sample, this clonotype turned up many times. The chain combines TRBV20-1 with TRBJ2-7; TRBD1 or TRBD2 may be the D gene (5 bases each). Trimming cost V 3 bases and J 1 base, with 16 bases left between them. Germline V lookup: CDR1 DFQATT, CDR2 SNEGSKA (reference sequence). The CDR3 spans 15 residues. CDR3 sequence: CSASKAWDGSYEQYF. CDR3 DNA sequence: TGCAGTGCTAGTAAAGCTTGGGACGGATCCTACGAGCAGTACTTC.

This clonotype was detected ten times or more. The J gene is TRBJ2-7, the V gene TRBV5-1; unclear D gene. V dropped 0 bases and J dropped 5 bases, with 6 bases sitting between them. The CDR3 extends over 12 amino acids. Germline V lookup: CDR1 SGHRS, CDR2 YFSETQ. CDR3 nucleotides: TGCGCCAGCAGCTTGGGGCAGAACGAGCAGTACTTC. Encoded protein: CASSLGQNEQYF.

At least ten counts were recorded for this clonotype. V and J are TRBV28 and TRBJ1-1; D remains unclear. The CDR3 totals 13 residues. Trimming removed 7 bases at V and 2 bases at J, with 11 bases between. CDR1 and CDR2 from the germline V gene are MDHEN and SYDVKM. The CDR3 bases are TGTGCCAGCAACTCCCCGGGAAACACTGAAGCTTTCTTT. Translated, it gives CASNSPGNTEAFF. Complete variable domain (other parts from reference TRBV28 and TRBJ1-1): DVKVTQSSRYLVKRTGEKVFLECVQDMDHENMFWYRQDPGLGLRLIYFSYDVKMKEKGDIPEGYSVSREKKERFSLILESASTNQTSMYLCASNSPGNTEAFFGQGTRLTVV.

This clonotype was seen repeatedly, ten times or more. The chain recombines TRBV12-3 or TRBV12-4 with TRBJ2-7, with 8 bases that match TRBD2. Trimming removed 4 bases from V and 1 base from J; junction bases left unmatched: 3. CDR3 length: 14 amino acids. The CDR3 DNA is TGTGCCAGCAGTTATAGCGGGATGTCCTACGAGCAGTACTTC. Its protein product is CASSYSGMSYEQYF.

This chain connects TRBV6-1 to TRBJ1-5; TRBD1 aligns across 8 bases. The V and J ends lost 7 bases and 5 bases, in that order; junction bases with no gene match: 13. The CDR3 is 16 residues long. CDR1 and CDR2 (germline): MNHNS, SASEGT. The CDR3 DNA is TGTGCCAGCACCAGAGTAACAGGGGGTGCGTATCAGCCCCAGCATTTT. Amino acid sequence: CASTRVTGGAYQPQHF.

The chain employs TRBV20-1 and TRBJ2-2; D gene ambiguous. This CDR3 is 15 amino acids long. Trimming shortened V by 1 base and J by 2 bases, and 11 bases separated the two germline ends. CDR1 DFQATT and CDR2 SNEGSKA come from the germline V gene (reference sequence). CDR3 bases: TGCAGTGCTAGAGCCGGCATAGCAAACACCGGGGAGCTGTTTTTT. Its translation: CSARAGIANTGELFF.

This clonotype was recorded at least ten times. The chain is built from TRBV15 and TRBJ2-7, with 8 bases aligning to TRBD1. Unmatched junction bases numbered 8, after V lost 6 bases and J lost 4 bases. CDR1 and CDR2 from the germline V gene are LNHNV and YYDKDF (reference sequence). CDR3 length: 14 amino acids. The CDR3 nucleotides are TGTGCCACCAGTACAGACAGGGGCCATTACGAGCAGTACTTC. Its protein is CATSTDRGHYEQYF. The full variable domain, its missing parts supplied by reference TRBV15 and TRBJ2-7, is DAMVIQNPRYQVTQFGKPVTLSCSQTLNHNVMYWYQQKSSQAPKLLFHYYDKDFNNEADTPDNFQSRRPNTSFCFLDIRSPGLGDTAMYLCATSTDRGHYEQYFGPGTRLTVT.

This clonotype was recorded many times. The CDR3 is CASGGLAAHNEQFF. The CDR3, as DNA: TGTGCCAGCGGGGGACTAGCGGCCCACAATGAGCAGTTCTTC. This rearrangement joins TRBV2 to TRBJ2-1, with 11 bases lining up with TRBD2. Per germline, CDR1 SNHLY and CDR2 FYNNEI. The CDR3 sequence is 14 residues long. V dropped 8 bases and J dropped 5; count of bases not matched to a gene: 5.